The 5 T cell receptor beta chains given below trace back to one sample, sequenced in a study of blood T cell repertoires in COVID-19. Here immunoSEQ multiplex PCR was the method, and the copy in TCRdb shows in-frame clones only, minus some. The table records over 80,000 clones, approximately 87% of them present only once. Sequencing was carried out using peripheral blood. These receptors all come from a human donor in a cohort sampled during active COVID-19.

This rearrangement joins TRBV4-3 to TRBJ2-7; TRBD1 might be the D (6 bases). This CDR3 is built from 13 residues. Germline lookup yields CDR1 LGHNA and CDR2 YSLEER. V lost 4 bases and J 4 bases, leaving 11 bases between the germline ends. The CDR3 here is CASSLGRGYEQYF. The CDR3 region has the DNA TGCGCCAGCAGCCTGGGCAGGGGATACGAGCAGTACTTC.

The gene calls are TRBV18 and TRBJ2-7, with a possible D match to TRBD2 (5 bases). The CDR3 runs 14 residues. Trimming removed 5 bases at V and 5 bases at J, with 16 bases between. The germline V gene encodes CDR1 KGHSH and CDR2 LQKENI. CDR3 protein: CASSVGAGIDEQYF. In nucleotides, the CDR3 is TGTGCCAGCTCAGTTGGCGCCGGGATCGACGAGCAGTACTTC.

The rearrangement links TRBV9 to TRBJ2-7; 7 bases are shared with TRBD1. The CDR3 runs to 13 residues. Per germline, CDR1 SGDLS and CDR2 YYNGEE. The V segment lost 3 bases and the J segment 4 bases; nucleotides outside the gene matches: 4. The CDR3, as DNA: TGTGCCAGCAGCGCAAAGGGACAGTACGAGCAGTACTTC. It codes for CASSAKGQYEQYF.

The genes are TRBV27 and TRBJ2-3; weak D call: TRBD2 (6 bases). Germline loops: CDR1 MNHEY, CDR2 SMNVEV (reference sequence). CDR3 length: 15 residues. V was trimmed by 6 bases and J by 2 bases, leaving 15 bases between them. CDR3 in DNA: TGTGCCAGCAGCTCACGCCGGGACTTCACAGATACGCAGTATTTT. Amino acids: CASSSRRDFTDTQYF.

This chain joins TRBV6-6 and TRBJ2-3; 9 nucleotides line up with TRBD1. Losses at the gene ends were 2 bases for V and 4 bases for J; bases not matched to a gene: 4. This CDR3 is 15 amino acids long. Germline V gene data show CDR1 as MNHNY and CDR2 as SVGAGI (reference sequence). CDR3 sequence: CASSYGRQGADTQYF. In nucleotides, the CDR3 is TGTGCCAGCAGTTACGGTCGACAGGGGGCAGATACGCAGTATTTT.